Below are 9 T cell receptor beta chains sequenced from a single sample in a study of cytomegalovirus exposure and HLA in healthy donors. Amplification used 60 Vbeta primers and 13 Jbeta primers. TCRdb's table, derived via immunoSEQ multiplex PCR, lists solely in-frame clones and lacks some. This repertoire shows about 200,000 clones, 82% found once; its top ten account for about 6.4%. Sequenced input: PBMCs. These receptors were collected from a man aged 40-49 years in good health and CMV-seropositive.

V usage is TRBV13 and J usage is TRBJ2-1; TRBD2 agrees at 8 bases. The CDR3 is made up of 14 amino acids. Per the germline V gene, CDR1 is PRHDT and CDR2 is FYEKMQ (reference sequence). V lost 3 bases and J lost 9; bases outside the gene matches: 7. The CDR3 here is CASSFREGPAEQFF. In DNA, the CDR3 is TGTGCCAGCAGCTTCCGGGAGGGCCCGGCTGAGCAGTTCTTC.

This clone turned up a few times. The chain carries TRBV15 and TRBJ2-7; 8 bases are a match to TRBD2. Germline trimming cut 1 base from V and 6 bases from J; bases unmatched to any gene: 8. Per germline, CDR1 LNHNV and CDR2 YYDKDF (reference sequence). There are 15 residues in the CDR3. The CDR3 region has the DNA TGTGCCACCAGCAGAGGGGGTAGCGGGAAACTCGAGCAGTACTTC. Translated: CATSRGGSGKLEQYF.

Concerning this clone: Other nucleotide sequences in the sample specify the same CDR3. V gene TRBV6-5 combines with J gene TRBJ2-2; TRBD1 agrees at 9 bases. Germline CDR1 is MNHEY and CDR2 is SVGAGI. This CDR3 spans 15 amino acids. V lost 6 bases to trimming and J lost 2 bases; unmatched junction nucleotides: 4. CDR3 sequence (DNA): TGTGCCAGCAGCTGGGACAGGGCCAACACCGGGGAGCTGTTTTTT. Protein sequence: CASSWDRANTGELFF.

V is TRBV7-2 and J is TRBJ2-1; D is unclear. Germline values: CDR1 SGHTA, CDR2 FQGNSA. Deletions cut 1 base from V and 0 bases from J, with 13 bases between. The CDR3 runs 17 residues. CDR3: CASSLVTPQSSYNEQFF. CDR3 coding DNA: TGTGCCAGCAGCTTAGTGACACCTCAGAGCTCCTACAATGAGCAGTTCTTC.

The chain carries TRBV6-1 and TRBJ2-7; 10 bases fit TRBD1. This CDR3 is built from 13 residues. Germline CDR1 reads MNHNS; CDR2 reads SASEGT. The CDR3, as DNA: TGTGCCAGCAGTGAACCAACGACAGGGGGCGCGAACGTC. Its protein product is CASSEPTTGGANV.

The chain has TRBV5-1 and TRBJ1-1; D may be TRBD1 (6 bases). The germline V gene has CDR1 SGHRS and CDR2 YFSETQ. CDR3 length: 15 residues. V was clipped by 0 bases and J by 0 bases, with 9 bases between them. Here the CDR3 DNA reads TGCGCCAGCAGCTTGGTTGGGGACATGAACACTGAAGCTTTCTTT. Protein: CASSLVGDMNTEAFF.

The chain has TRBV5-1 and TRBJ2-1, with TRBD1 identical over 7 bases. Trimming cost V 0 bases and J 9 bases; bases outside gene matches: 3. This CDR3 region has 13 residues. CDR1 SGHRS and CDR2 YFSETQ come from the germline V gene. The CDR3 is CASSLGQGTEQFF. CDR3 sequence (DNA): TGCGCCAGCAGCTTGGGACAGGGTACTGAGCAGTTCTTC.

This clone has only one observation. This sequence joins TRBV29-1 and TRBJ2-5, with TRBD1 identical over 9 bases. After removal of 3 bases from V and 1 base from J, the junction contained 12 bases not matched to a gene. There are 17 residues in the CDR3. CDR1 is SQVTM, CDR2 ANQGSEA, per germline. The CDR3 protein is CSVDRQGEIWGQETQYF. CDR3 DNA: TGCAGCGTTGACCGACAGGGGGAGATTTGGGGCCAAGAGACCCAGTACTTC.

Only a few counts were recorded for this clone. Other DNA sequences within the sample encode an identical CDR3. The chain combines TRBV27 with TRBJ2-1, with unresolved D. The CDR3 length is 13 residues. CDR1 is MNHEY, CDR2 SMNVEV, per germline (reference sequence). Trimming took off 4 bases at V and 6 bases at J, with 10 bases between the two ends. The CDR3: CASSWAFGNEQFF. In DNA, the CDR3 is TGTGCCAGCAGTTGGGCGTTCGGCAATGAGCAGTTCTTC.